The 9 T cell receptor beta chains given below trace back to one sample, sequenced in a study of post-analysis software for immune sequencing data. These receptors' targets are unknown. Tagging with unique molecular identifiers was a feature of the TCR beta cDNA libraries. In TCRdb, the PCR reads were re-called with MiXCR into one record per CDR3 protein. The sample has more than 500,000 distinct CDR3 sequences; around 34% are singletons. Study findings and constraints: TRBV5-6, TRBV5-1 and TRBV20-1 belonged to a set of roughly five TRBV segments that were more frequent in patients than controls.

The sequencing input was blood. These receptors all stem from a girl aged 2-17 years with multiple sclerosis.

The rearrangement links TRBV15 to TRBJ1-5; weak D call: TRBD1 (5 bases). CDR3 size: 16 residues. CDR1 and CDR2 (germline): LNHNV, YYDKDF (reference sequence). Trimming cost V 1 base and J 5 bases, with 15 bases left between them. The CDR3 DNA sequence: TGTGCCACCAGCAGAGGAAATGGCAGGGACTATCAGCCCCAGCATTTT. Protein: CATSRGNGRDYQPQHF. The full variable domain, with the rest looked up from reference TRBV15 and TRBJ1-5, is DAMVIQNPRYQVTQFGKPVTLSCSQTLNHNVMYWYQQKSSQAPKLLFHYYDKDFNNEADTPDNFQSRRPNTSFCFLDIRSPGLGDTAMYLCATSRGNGRDYQPQHFGDGTRLSIL.

This clonotype was picked up a small number of times. V and J are TRBV6-1 and TRBJ2-3; 13 positions agree with TRBD2. The CDR3 is 16 amino acids. Germline lookup yields CDR1 MNHNS and CDR2 SASEGT. Trimming cost V 1 base and J 4 bases; bases outside gene matches: 2. CDR3 amino acids: CASSEGLAGGADTQYF. The CDR3, as DNA: TGTGCCAGCAGTGAAGGACTAGCGGGGGGCGCAGATACGCAGTATTTT.

CDR3 loop: CASSLELAGDNEQFF. The CDR3 bases are TGTGCCAGCAGCTTAGAACTAGCGGGGGACAATGAGCAGTTCTTC. The chain is built from TRBV5-6 and TRBJ2-1; 11 bases fit TRBD2. The CDR3 consists of 15 residues. Trimming removed 2 bases from V and 5 bases from J; junction bases left unmatched: 3. From germline, CDR1 is SGHDT and CDR2 YYEEEE.

The chain carries TRBV7-9 and TRBJ1-6; D might be TRBD1 (5 bases). From germline, CDR1 is SEHNR and CDR2 FQNEAQ (reference sequence). V dropped 5 bases and J dropped 10 bases, with 9 bases sitting between them. The CDR3 length is 12 residues. The CDR3 is CASSNGHSPLHF. As DNA, the CDR3 is TGTGCCAGCAGCAACGGACACTCACCCCTCCACTTT.

The chain has TRBV12-3 or TRBV12-4 and TRBJ1-1; the D gene is possibly TRBD1 (5 bases). The CDR3 sequence is 15 residues long. The V and J ends lost 7 bases and 1 base respectively, with 16 bases between them. For the CDR3, the DNA is TGTGCCAGCACTTACTTCGACAGCCCGAACACTGAAGCTTTCTTT. It codes for CASTYFDSPNTEAFF.

In this sample, this clonotype turned up once. This rearrangement joins TRBV6-6 to TRBJ1-5; tentative D call: TRBD1 (6 bases). The CDR3 has 13 residues. The V end lost 6 bases, the J end lost 4 bases, and 10 bases lay between the germline ends. Germline CDR1 MNHNY, CDR2 SVGAGI (reference sequence). CDR3 loop: CASRTDRNQPQHF. The CDR3 DNA reads TGTGCCAGCAGAACGGACAGAAATCAGCCCCAGCATTTT.

This clonotype was seen only a few times. The J gene is TRBJ1-6, the V gene TRBV6-5, with D unresolved. This CDR3 has 15 residues. Germline V gene lookup returns CDR1 MNHEY and CDR2 SVGAGI. V gave up 7 bases and J gave up 14 bases, with 24 bases separating them. The CDR3 loop reads CASTPFRDPPWTLHF. CDR3 coding DNA: TGTGCCAGCACCCCATTCCGGGATCCCCCTTGGACCCTCCACTTT.

The chain links TRBV4-1 to TRBJ1-1; possible D gene TRBD1, 6 bases. The CDR3 has 13 amino acids. Germline assignment: CDR1 MGHRA and CDR2 YSYEKL. The ends were cut back, 3 bases at V and 8 bases at J, with 13 bases in the middle. CDR3 bases: TGCGCCAGCAGCCATGCCCGGACAGTCGAAGCTTTCTTT. It codes for CASSHARTVEAFF.

This clonotype has a handful of counts. V and J are TRBV20-1 and TRBJ2-5; 11 bases line up with TRBD1. Trimming at V came to 5 bases and at J to 6 bases, leaving 11 bases not matched to a gene. This CDR3 spans 15 amino acids. CDR1 and CDR2 (germline): DFQATT, SNEGSKA (reference sequence). The CDR3: CSAEIGTGGGQTQYF. DNA of the CDR3: TGCAGTGCTGAGATTGGGACAGGGGGAGGACAGACCCAGTACTTC.